One and the same sample provided the 15 T cell receptor beta chains below, sequenced in a study of blood T cell repertoires in COVID-19. The method was immunoSEQ multiplex PCR; TCRdb's version includes in-frame clones alone and lacks a portion of them. The repertoire holds approximately 38,000 clones, approximately 90% seen once, with roughly 5.1% in the top ten. The material sequenced was peripheral blood. All receptors derive from a man between 60 and 75 years old with COVID-19, enrolled during active disease.

V usage is TRBV28 and J usage is TRBJ1-2; tentative D call: TRBD1 (5 bases). The V end was cut by 5 bases, the J end by 8 bases, with 15 bases between. Germline V gene sequence: CDR1 MDHEN, CDR2 SYDVKM. CDR3 length: 13 amino acids. For the CDR3, the DNA is TGTGCCAGCAGTAGAGAGGTTTCAGGGGGCTACACCTTC. The encoded protein is CASSREVSGGYTF.

The rearrangement joins TRBV5-1 to TRBJ2-3, with TRBD2 as a possible D gene (6 bases). Germline assignment: CDR1 SGHRS and CDR2 YFSETQ. V lost 0 bases to trimming and J lost 0 bases, with 8 bases between them. The CDR3 loop spans 15 amino acids. CDR3 amino acids: CASSLGGGSTDTQYF. In nucleotides, the CDR3 is TGCGCCAGCAGCTTGGGGGGAGGAAGCACAGATACGCAGTATTTT.

The sample holds one count of this clone. The chain has TRBV7-9 and TRBJ1-4; D perhaps matches TRBD1 (5 bases). Germline assignment: CDR1 SEHNR and CDR2 FQNEAQ (reference sequence). The CDR3 extends over 13 amino acids. Trimming removed 7 bases at V and 10 bases at J, with 16 bases between. The CDR3 sequence is CASTIDQGGKLFF. CDR3 DNA: TGTGCCAGCACGATAGACCAGGGAGGAAAACTGTTTTTT.

This rearrangement joins TRBV28 to TRBJ2-7; D uncertain. V lost 7 bases, J lost 6 bases, and 16 bases lay in between. CDR3 size: 13 residues. Germline loops: CDR1 MDHEN, CDR2 SYDVKM. CDR3 DNA: TGTGCCAGCATCAATCCCTCGGGTTTCGAGCAGTACTTC. This translates into CASINPSGFEQYF.

The chain links TRBV7-8 to TRBJ2-7, with a possible D match to TRBD1 (8 bases). V was clipped by 6 bases and J by 8 bases, with 23 bases between them. The length of the CDR3 is 15 residues. Looked up from germline, CDR1 is SGHVS and CDR2 is FQNEAQ. The CDR3 spells CASRGQGAGDGQQYF. CDR3 sequence (DNA): TGTGCCAGCAGAGGACAGGGTGCGGGGGACGGCCAGCAGTACTTC. Looking up the rest from reference TRBV7-8 and TRBJ2-7 gives the full variable domain: GAGVSQSPRYKVAKRGQDVALRCDPISGHVSLFWYQQALGQGPEFLTYFQNEAQLDKSGLPSDRFFAERPEGSVSTLKIQRTQQEDSAVYLCASRGQGAGDGQQYFGPGTRLTVT.

The chain carries TRBV10-1 and TRBJ2-2; 14 bases match TRBD2. The CDR3 consists of 17 residues. V lost 3 bases, J lost 8 bases, and 8 bases stayed unmatched. Germline loops: CDR1 WNHNN, CDR2 SYGVQD (reference sequence). The CDR3 nucleotides read TGCGCCAGCAGTGACCCGCCCGGGACTAGCGGGAGTGGGGAGCTGTTTTTT. Translation gives CASSDPPGTSGSGELFF.

J is TRBJ2-5 and V is TRBV28, with a weak D call TRBD2 (6 bases). CDR1 is MDHEN, CDR2 SYDVKM, per germline. The CDR3 runs 13 residues. Trimming took off 7 bases at V and 4 bases at J, with 13 bases between the two ends. CDR3 DNA: TGTGCCAGCACCGTACGGGGGTTAGAGACCCAGTACTTC. Translation: CASTVRGLETQYF.

The J gene is TRBJ2-3, the V gene TRBV5-6, with a tentative D call TRBD2 (6 bases). The CDR3 is 14 amino acids. Germline CDR1 and CDR2: SGHDT and YYEEEE. V was shortened by 3 bases and J by 6 bases, with 14 bases between the two germline ends. The CDR3 bases are TGTGCCAGCAGCTCGGCCGGGAGTGTGGATACGCAGTATTTT. This encodes CASSSAGSVDTQYF.

The count of this clone is one. The chain carries TRBV15 and TRBJ2-5; 9 bases fit TRBD1. The CDR3 consists of 14 residues. Germline CDR1 reads LNHNV; CDR2 reads YYDKDF (reference sequence). With 4 bases clipped from V and 5 bases from J, the junction kept 5 bases outside the gene matches. Here the CDR3 DNA reads TGTGCCACCAGCATGGACAGGGGCCAGGAGACCCAGTACTTC. Its translation is CATSMDRGQETQYF.

The V and J genes are TRBV19 and TRBJ1-4; D remains unclear. The germline CDR1 and CDR2 sequences are LNHDA and SQIVND (reference sequence). The CDR3 length is 16 residues. Trimming removed 5 bases at V and 0 bases at J, with 13 bases between. The CDR3 here is CASSRRAVTTNEKLFF. CDR3 in DNA: TGTGCCAGTAGTCGGCGGGCAGTTACAACTAATGAAAAACTGTTTTTT.

J is TRBJ1-1 and V is TRBV6-6; a possible D gene is TRBD1 (6 bases). Trimming removed 4 bases from V and 5 bases from J, with 11 bases in between. The length of the CDR3 is 13 residues. The germline V gene encodes CDR1 MNHNY and CDR2 SVGAGI (reference sequence). The CDR3 spells CASSWQGWTEAFF. The CDR3, as DNA: TGTGCCAGCAGTTGGCAGGGGTGGACTGAAGCTTTCTTT.

The J gene is TRBJ1-1, the V gene TRBV5-1, with 10 bases that match TRBD1. This CDR3 is 14 amino acids long. Germline lookup yields CDR1 SGHRS and CDR2 YFSETQ. The trim removed 4 bases at V and 4 bases at J, leaving 4 bases unmatched. For the CDR3, the DNA is TGCGCCAGCAGCCGGACAGGGGGTACCACTGAAGCTTTCTTT. As protein: CASSRTGGTTEAFF.

The chain employs TRBV21-1 and TRBJ2-5; TRBD2, as called in the table, went unchecked against the DNA. TRBV21-1 is labeled a pseudogene. This CDR3 region has 20 residues. The CDR3 loop reads CASSNTALTSGRGFAETQYF. DNA for the CDR3: TGTGCCAGCAGCAACACCGCATTGACTAGCGGGAGGGGTTTTGCAGAGACCCAGTACTTC.

The V and J genes are TRBV29-1 and TRBJ2-5, with D uncertain. The CDR3 is made up of 12 amino acids. V lost 4 bases and J 5 bases, leaving 11 bases between the germline ends. CDR1 is SQVTM, CDR2 ANQGSEA, per germline. CDR3 in DNA: TGCAGCGTTGCCGAGGTCTGGGAGACCCAGTACTTC. This codes for CSVAEVWETQYF.

The rearrangement uses TRBV30 and TRBJ1-5, with D hard to call. This CDR3 spans 15 amino acids. The germline CDR1 and CDR2 sequences are GTSNPN and SVGIG (reference sequence). V was shortened by 2 bases and J by 1 base, with 12 bases between the two germline ends. The CDR3 sequence: CAWSTRGGSNQPQHF. For the CDR3, the DNA is TGTGCCTGGAGTACCCGGGGAGGAAGCAATCAGCCCCAGCATTTT.